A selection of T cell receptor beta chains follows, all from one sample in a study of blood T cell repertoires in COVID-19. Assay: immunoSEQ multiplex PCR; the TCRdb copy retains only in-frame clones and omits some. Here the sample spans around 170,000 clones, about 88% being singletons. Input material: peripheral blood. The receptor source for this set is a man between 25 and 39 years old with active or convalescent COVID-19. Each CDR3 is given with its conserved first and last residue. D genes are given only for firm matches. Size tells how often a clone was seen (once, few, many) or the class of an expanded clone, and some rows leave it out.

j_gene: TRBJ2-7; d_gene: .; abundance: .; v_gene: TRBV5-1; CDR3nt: TGCGCCAGCAGTCAAGACCCGGGAACCCAACACGAGCAGTACTTC; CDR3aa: CASSQDPGTQHEQYF
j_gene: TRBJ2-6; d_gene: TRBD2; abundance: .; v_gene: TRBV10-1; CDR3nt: TGCGCCAGCAGTCCGACTAGCTCGGCTGGGGCCAACGTCCTGACTTTC; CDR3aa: CASSPTSSAGANVLTF
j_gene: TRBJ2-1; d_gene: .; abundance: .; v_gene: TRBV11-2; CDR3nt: TGTGCCAGCAGCTTAATACGCGGTCGGTACAATGAGCAGTTCTTC; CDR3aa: CASSLIRGRYNEQFF
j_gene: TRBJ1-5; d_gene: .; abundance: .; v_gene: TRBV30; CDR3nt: TGTGCCTGGAGTGCAGGGGTTGATCAGCCCCAGCATTTT; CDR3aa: CAWSAGVDQPQHF
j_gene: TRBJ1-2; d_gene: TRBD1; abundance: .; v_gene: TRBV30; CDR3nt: TGTGCCTGGGAAAACAGGGGGAGGGGAGGCTACACCTTC; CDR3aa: CAWENRGRGGYTF
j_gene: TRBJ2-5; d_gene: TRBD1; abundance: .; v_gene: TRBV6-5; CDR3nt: TGTGCCAGCAGAGCAGGACAGGGCCAACAAGAGACCCAGTACTTC; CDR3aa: CASRAGQGQQETQYF
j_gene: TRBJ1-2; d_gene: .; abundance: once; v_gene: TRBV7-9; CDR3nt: TGTGCCAGCAGCTTAAATCCAGTAAACTATGGCTACACCTTC; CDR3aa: CASSLNPVNYGYTF
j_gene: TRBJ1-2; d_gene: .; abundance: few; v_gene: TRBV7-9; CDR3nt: TGTGCCAGCAGCTTAGATCGACGACAGTCCTATGGCTACACCTTC; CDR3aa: CASSLDRRQSYGYTF
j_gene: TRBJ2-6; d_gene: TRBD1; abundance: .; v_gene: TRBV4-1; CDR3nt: TGCGCCAGCAGCCTAACAACAGGGGTCGGGGCCAACGTCCTGACTTTC; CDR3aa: CASSLTTGVGANVLTF
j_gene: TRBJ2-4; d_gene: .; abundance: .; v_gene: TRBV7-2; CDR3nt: TGTGCCAGCAGCTCGAGTATCGGTAACATTCAGTACTTC; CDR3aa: CASSSSIGNIQYF
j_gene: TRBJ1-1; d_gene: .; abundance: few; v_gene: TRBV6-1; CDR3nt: TGTGCCAGCAGTGAATCGGTAATTAAGGGGCGAAACACTGAAGCTTTCTTT; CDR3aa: CASSESVIKGRNTEAFF
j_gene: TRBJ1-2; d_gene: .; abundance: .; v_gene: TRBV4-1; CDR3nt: TGCGCCAGCAGCAATAACAGGGAAGAGAACTATGGCTACACCTTC; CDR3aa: CASSNNREENYGYTF
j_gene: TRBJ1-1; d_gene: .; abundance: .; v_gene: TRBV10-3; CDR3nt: TGTGCCGTCCGATTGGCGGTGAACACTGAAGCTTTCTTT; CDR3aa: CAVRLAVNTEAFF
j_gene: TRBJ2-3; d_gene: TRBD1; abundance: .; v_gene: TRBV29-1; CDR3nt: TGCAGCGTTGGCGGGACAGGGAGGAGCACAGATACGCAGTATTTT; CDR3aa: CSVGGTGRSTDTQYF
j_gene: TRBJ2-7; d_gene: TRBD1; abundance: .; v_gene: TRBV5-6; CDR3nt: TGTGCCAGCAGCCTTGGACAGGGTGCGTACGAGCAGTACTTC; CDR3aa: CASSLGQGAYEQYF
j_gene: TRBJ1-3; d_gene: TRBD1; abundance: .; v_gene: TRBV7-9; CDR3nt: TGTGCCAGCAGCTCGGACAGGGGAGGAAACACCATATATTTT; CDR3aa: CASSSDRGGNTIYF
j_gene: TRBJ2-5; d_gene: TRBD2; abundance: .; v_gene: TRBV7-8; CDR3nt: TGTGCCAGCAGCTGGCCCGGGACTAGCGACGGTCAAGAGACCCAGTACTTC; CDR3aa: CASSWPGTSDGQETQYF
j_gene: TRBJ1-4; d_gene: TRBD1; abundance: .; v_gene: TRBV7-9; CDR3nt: TGTGCCAGCAGCTTAACCCAGGGGGCTAATGAAAAACTGTTTTTT; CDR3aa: CASSLTQGANEKLFF
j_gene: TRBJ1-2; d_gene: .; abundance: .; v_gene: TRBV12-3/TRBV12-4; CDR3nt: TGTGCCAGCAGTCGAAGGACTGATTATGGCTACACCTTC; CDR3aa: CASSRRTDYGYTF
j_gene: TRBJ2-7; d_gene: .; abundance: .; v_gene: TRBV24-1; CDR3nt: TGTGCCACCAGTGACCGGTCCTACGAGCAGTACTTC; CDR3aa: CATSDRSYEQYF
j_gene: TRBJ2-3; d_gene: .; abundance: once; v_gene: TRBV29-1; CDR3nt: TGCAGCGTCCGGAGAAGGCCAGATACGGGGGAAGATACGCAGTATTTT; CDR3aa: CSVRRRPDTGEDTQYF
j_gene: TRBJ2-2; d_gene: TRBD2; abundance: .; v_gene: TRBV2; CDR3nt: TGTGCCAGCAGTGGACTAGCGGGAGTAATGACCGGGGAGCTGTTTTTT; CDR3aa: CASSGLAGVMTGELFF
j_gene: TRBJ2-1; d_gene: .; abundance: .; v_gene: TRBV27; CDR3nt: TGTGCCAGCAGCGCCTACAATGAGCAGTTCTTC; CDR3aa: CASSAYNEQFF
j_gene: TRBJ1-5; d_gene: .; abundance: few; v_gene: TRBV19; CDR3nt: TGTGCCAGTAACCCGAGGGCCTCCTGGCAGCCCCAGCATTTT; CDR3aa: CASNPRASWQPQHF
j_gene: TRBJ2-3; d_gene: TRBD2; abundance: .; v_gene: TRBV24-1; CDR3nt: TGTGCCAGTGGACTAGCGGGGCCAATTCGTGGCACAGATACGCAGTATTTT; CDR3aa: CASGLAGPIRGTDTQYF
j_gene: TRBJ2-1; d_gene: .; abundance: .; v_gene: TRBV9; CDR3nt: TGTGCCAGCGCCAAACAGGGCAGCTCCTACAATGAGCAGTTCTTC; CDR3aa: CASAKQGSSYNEQFF
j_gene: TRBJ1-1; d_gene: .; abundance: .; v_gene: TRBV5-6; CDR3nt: TGTGCCAGCAGCCCGGGCTGGGGGCTGAACACTGAAGCTTTCTTT; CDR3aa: CASSPGWGLNTEAFF
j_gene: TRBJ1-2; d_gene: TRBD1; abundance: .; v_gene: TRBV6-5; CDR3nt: TGTGCCAGCAGTCCTCTCACAGGGGTCGGTGGCTACACCTTC; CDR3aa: CASSPLTGVGGYTF
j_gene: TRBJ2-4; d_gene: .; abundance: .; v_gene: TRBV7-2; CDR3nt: TGTGCCAGCAGCTTCGGAGGGGCCAAAAACATTCAGTACTTC; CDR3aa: CASSFGGAKNIQYF
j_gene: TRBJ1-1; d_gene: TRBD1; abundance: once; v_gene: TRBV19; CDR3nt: TGTGCCAGTAGTATGGAGACAGGGAGCTTTACTGAAGCTTTCTTT; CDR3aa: CASSMETGSFTEAFF
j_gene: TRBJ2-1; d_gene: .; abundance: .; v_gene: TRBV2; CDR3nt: TGTGCCAGCAAGGACCAGGGGCCGGAGAATGAGCAGTTCTTC; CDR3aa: CASKDQGPENEQFF
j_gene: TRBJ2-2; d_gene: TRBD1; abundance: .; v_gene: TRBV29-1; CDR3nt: TGCAGCGTTGAAACGGACAGGGCCCCCGGGGAGCTGTTTTTT; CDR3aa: CSVETDRAPGELFF
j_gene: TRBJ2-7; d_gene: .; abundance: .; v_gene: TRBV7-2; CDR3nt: TGTGCCAGCAGCTTAACAATCGAGCGGACCTACGAGCAGTACTTC; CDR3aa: CASSLTIERTYEQYF
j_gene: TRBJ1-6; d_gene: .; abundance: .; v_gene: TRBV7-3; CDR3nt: TGTGCCAGCAGCTTACTGGGGGCGATAAATAATTCACCCCTCCACTTT; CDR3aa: CASSLLGAINNSPLHF
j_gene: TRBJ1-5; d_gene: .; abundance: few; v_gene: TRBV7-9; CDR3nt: TGTGCCAGCAGCTTAGAGGCGGGTAATCAGCCCCAGCATTTT; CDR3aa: CASSLEAGNQPQHF
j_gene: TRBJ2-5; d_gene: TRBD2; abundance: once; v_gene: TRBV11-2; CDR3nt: TGTGCCAGCAGACGGACTAGCGGCCAAGAGACCCAGTACTTC; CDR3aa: CASRRTSGQETQYF
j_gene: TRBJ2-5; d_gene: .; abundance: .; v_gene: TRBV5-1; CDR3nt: TGCGCCAGCAGCTTGGGAGGCGGGCGAGAGACCCAGTACTTC; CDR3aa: CASSLGGGRETQYF
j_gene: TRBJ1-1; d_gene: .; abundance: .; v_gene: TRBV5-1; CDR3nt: TGCGCCAGCAGCTTGTTGACAGGGAACACTGAAGCTTTCTTT; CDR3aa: CASSLLTGNTEAFF
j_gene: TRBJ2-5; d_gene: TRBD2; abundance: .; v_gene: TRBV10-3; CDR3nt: TGTGCCATCAGTGAAAGACTAGCGTCCCAAGAGACCCAGTACTTC; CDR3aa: CAISERLASQETQYF
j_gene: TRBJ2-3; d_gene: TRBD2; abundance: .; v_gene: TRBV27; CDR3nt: TGTGCCAGCAGTTTATCCCCAGCTAGCGGGATCGTAGATACGCAGTATTTT; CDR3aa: CASSLSPASGIVDTQYF
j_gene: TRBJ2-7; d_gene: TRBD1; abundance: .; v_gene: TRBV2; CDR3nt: TGTGCCAGCGTCGGGGACAGTCCCTACGAGCAGTACTTC; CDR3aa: CASVGDSPYEQYF
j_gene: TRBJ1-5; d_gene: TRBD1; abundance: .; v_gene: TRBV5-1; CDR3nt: TGCGCCAGCAGCTCCGAACAGGGGGCGAGGGGAAGCAATCAGCCCCAGCATTTT; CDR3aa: CASSSEQGARGSNQPQHF
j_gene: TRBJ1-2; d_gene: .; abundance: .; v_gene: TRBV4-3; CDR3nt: TGCGCCAGCAGCCAAGATCCTCCAGGGTGGTATGGCTACACCTTC; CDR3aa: CASSQDPPGWYGYTF
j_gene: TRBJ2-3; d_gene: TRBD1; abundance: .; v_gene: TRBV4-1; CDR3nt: TGCGCCAGCAGCTTGCAGGGGGTCCCTAGCACAGATACGCAGTATTTT; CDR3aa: CASSLQGVPSTDTQYF
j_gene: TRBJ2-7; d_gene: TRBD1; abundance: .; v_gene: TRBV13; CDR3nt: TGTGCCAGCAGGGATGACAGGGGGCCGTACGAGCAGTACTTC; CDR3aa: CASRDDRGPYEQYF
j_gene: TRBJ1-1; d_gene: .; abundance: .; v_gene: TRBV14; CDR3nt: TGTGCCAGCAGCCTAACGCAAGGGAGGACTGAAGCTTTCTTT; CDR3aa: CASSLTQGRTEAFF
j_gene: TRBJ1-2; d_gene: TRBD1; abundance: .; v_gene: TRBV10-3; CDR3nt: TGTGCCATCAACGCCGGGACAGGGGGAGCTAACTATGGCTACACCTTC; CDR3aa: CAINAGTGGANYGYTF